These 20 T cell receptor beta chains originate from one sample sequenced in a study of response to subunit inactivated influenza vaccine. TCRdb redid the calling of the RT-PCR reads with MiXCR, one entry per CDR3 protein. The data contain about 160,000 distinct CDR3 sequences, roughly 10% of them singletons. The specimen comprised non-naive T cells sorted from PBMCs, sampled 45 days after vaccination. Source of these receptors: a man aged 45-65 years who received an inactivated influenza vaccine.

This clonotype was found a few times. The V and J genes are TRBV7-2 and TRBJ2-3; D gene uncertain. Trimming removed 5 bases at V and 3 bases at J, with 15 bases between. The CDR3 runs 15 residues. CDR1 and CDR2 from the germline V gene are SGHTA and FQGNSA. The DNA of the CDR3 is TGTGCCAGCAGCCCACAGCAGTTAGCAACAGATACGCAGTATTTT. Its translation: CASSPQQLATDTQYF. Supplemented by reference TRBV7-2 and TRBJ2-3, the full variable domain reads GAGVSQSPSNKVTEKGKDVELRCDPISGHTALYWYRQSLGQGLEFLIYFQGNSAPDKSGLPSDRFSAERTGGSVSTLTIQRTQQEDSAVYLCASSPQQLATDTQYFGPGTRLTVL.

This clonotype was counted between two and nine times. This chain links TRBV4-3 with TRBJ1-4; D gene ambiguous. The CDR3 totals 15 residues. V lost 4 bases and J lost 4, with 13 bases in between. The germline V gene encodes CDR1 LGHNA and CDR2 YSLEER. This CDR3 reads CASSRKAGLNEKLFF. In DNA form, the CDR3 reads TGCGCCAGCAGCCGCAAGGCAGGACTTAATGAAAAACTGTTTTTT.

In this sample, this clonotype turned up a few times. This chain uses TRBV21-1 with TRBJ1-3; the table names TRBD1, a call not compared with the DNA. TRBV21-1 is classified as a pseudogene. This CDR3 contains 15 residues. Here the CDR3 reads CAGNLTGRSGNTIYF. The DNA for the CDR3 is TGTGCCGGGAATCTGACAGGTCGCTCTGGAAACACCATATATTTT.

In its sample, this clonotype was seen many times. In DNA, the CDR3 is TGTGCCAGCACACGTAATGAAAAACTGTTTTTT. It is translated as CASTRNEKLFF. The gene calls are TRBV2 and TRBJ1-4; D not certain. This CDR3 is built from 11 residues. Germline-derived CDR1 and CDR2 are SNHLY and FYNNEI. The germline V and J ends were trimmed by 7 bases and 4 bases, with 4 bases remaining between them.

This clonotype was seen many times. This chain's CDR3 is CAISEAGGSNEQFF. CDR3 DNA: TGTGCCATCAGTGAAGCGGGGGGGTCCAATGAGCAGTTCTTC. The rearrangement links TRBV10-3 to TRBJ2-1; 10 nucleotides line up with TRBD2. V shed 3 bases and J 6 bases; nucleotides not matched to a gene: 2. Germline values: CDR1 ENHRY, CDR2 SYGVKD. The CDR3 spans 14 residues.

The rearrangement uses TRBV6-1 and TRBJ1-1; unclear D gene. Germline CDR1 is MNHNS and CDR2 is SASEGT. CDR3 size: 15 residues. Trimming stripped 7 bases from V and 0 bases from J, with 15 bases between. CDR3: CASTPSAGMNTEAFF. CDR3 DNA: TGTGCCAGCACCCCATCTGCCGGGATGAACACTGAAGCTTTCTTT.

There are many counts of this clonotype. This chain joins TRBV14 and TRBJ2-1; D ambiguous. Per germline, CDR1 SGHDN and CDR2 FVKESK. V was cut by 0 bases and J by 3 bases, with 9 bases left in between. The length of the CDR3 is 15 residues. The CDR3 loop reads CASSQDAFFYNEQFF. The CDR3 DNA sequence: TGTGCCAGCAGCCAAGATGCTTTCTTCTACAATGAGCAGTTCTTC.

This clonotype was recorded many times. The chain carries TRBV3-1 and TRBJ1-5, with a tentative D call TRBD1 (6 bases). CDR1 is LGHDT, CDR2 YNNKEL, per germline (reference sequence). The CDR3 is made up of 14 amino acids. With 1 base removed from V and 3 bases from J, the gap between germline ends came to 7 bases. CDR3 nucleotides: TGTGCCAGCAGCCAAGGGACAGCCAATCAGCCCCAGCATTTT. It translates to CASSQGTANQPQHF.

The J gene is TRBJ2-3, the V gene TRBV29-1; D not certain. V lost 4 bases, J lost 5 bases, and 7 bases lay in between. The CDR3 consists of 11 residues. CDR1 is SQVTM, CDR2 ANQGSEA, per germline. CDR3 protein: CSVGHIDTQYF. CDR3 in DNA: TGCAGCGTTGGACACATAGATACGCAGTATTTT.

The rearrangement links TRBV2 to TRBJ2-7; D assignment may be TRBD1 or TRBD2 (5 bases each). Looked up from germline, CDR1 is SNHLY and CDR2 is FYNNEI. V shed 6 bases and J shed 3 bases, with 12 bases lying between them. This CDR3 region has 13 residues. Here the CDR3 reads CASRRGSLYEQYF. As DNA, the CDR3 is TGTGCCAGCAGACGGGGCAGCCTCTACGAGCAGTACTTC.

The chain joins TRBV5-1 to TRBJ2-2; D is possibly TRBD2 (6 bases). The CDR3 sequence is 13 residues long. V lost 0 bases and J lost 10, with 10 bases in between. CDR1 SGHRS and CDR2 YFSETQ come from the germline V gene. Here the CDR3 reads CASSLGGVAELFF. For the CDR3, the DNA is TGCGCCAGCAGCTTGGGCGGGGTCGCGGAGCTGTTTTTT.

A note on this clonotype: A much larger clonotype is one base distant, so this may be a read error. The gene calls are TRBV5-1 and TRBJ2-3; D remains unclear. Germline CDR1 reads SGHRS; CDR2 reads YFSETQ. Trimming cost V 0 bases and J 4 bases, with 6 bases left between them. This CDR3 comprises 13 residues. The CDR3 nucleotides read TGCGCCAGCAGCTTGGGTGGGTCAGATACGCAGTATTTT. Its translation: CASSLGGSDTQYF.

V usage is TRBV7-3 and J usage is TRBJ2-1, with 9 bases fitting TRBD2. V trimming: 5 bases; J trimming: 9 bases; junction bases outside the gene matches: 11. The CDR3 is 15 residues long. Looked up from germline, CDR1 is SGHTA and CDR2 is FQGTGA. CDR3 sequence: CASSDRTSAVGEQFF. The CDR3 region has the DNA TGTGCCAGCAGCGACAGGACTAGCGCCGTCGGTGAGCAGTTCTTC.

J is TRBJ1-2 and V is TRBV28; D gene ambiguous. The CDR3 length is 14 residues. Trimming removed 8 bases at V and 8 bases at J, with 21 bases between. Germline loops: CDR1 MDHEN, CDR2 SYDVKM. The DNA for the CDR3 is TGTGCCAGCTTCTCCTCCCCGGCAGCAAGGGGCTACACCTTC. Its protein is CASFSSPAARGYTF.

The CDR3 sequence is CASSLGLEQFF. CDR3 sequence (DNA): TGTGCCAGCAGTTTAGGCCTAGAGCAGTTCTTC. This chain connects TRBV28 to TRBJ2-1; D remains ambiguous. The CDR3 extends over 11 amino acids. V gave up 2 bases and J gave up 10 bases, with 6 bases separating them. Germline V gives CDR1 MDHEN, CDR2 SYDVKM.

The chain combines TRBV6-1 with TRBJ2-7; 12 bases are a match to TRBD2. Trimming took 7 bases from V and 3 from J; bases not matched to a gene: 7. Per the germline V gene, CDR1 is MNHNS and CDR2 is SASEGT. CDR3 length: 15 residues. In nucleotides, the CDR3 is TGTGCCAGCATCCCGTCGACTAGCGGGGGCTACGAGCAGTACTTC. Protein sequence: CASIPSTSGGYEQYF.

V usage is TRBV5-5 and J usage is TRBJ1-2, with 9 bases aligning to TRBD1. The CDR3 has 16 amino acids. From germline, CDR1 is SGHKS and CDR2 YYEKEE (reference sequence). Germline trimming cut 0 bases from V and 4 bases from J; bases unmatched to any gene: 7. The CDR3 bases are TGTGCCAGCAGCTTGGCGACAGGGGGGGTGATCTATGGCTACACCTTC. It specifies CASSLATGGVIYGYTF.

The sample holds many counts of this clonotype. The genes are TRBV3-1 and TRBJ2-3; D gene ambiguous. The germline CDR1 and CDR2 sequences are LGHDT and YNNKEL (reference sequence). The CDR3 runs 15 residues. With 4 bases removed from V and 0 bases from J, the gap between germline ends came to 11 bases. Here the CDR3 reads CASSLEPHSTDTQYF. CDR3 in DNA: TGTGCCAGCAGCCTCGAACCTCATAGCACAGATACGCAGTATTTT.

This chain uses TRBV20-1 with TRBJ1-4, with D unresolved. The CDR3 extends over 13 amino acids. Trimming shortened V by 4 bases and J by 7 bases, and 13 bases separated the two germline ends. CDR1 and CDR2 from the germline V gene are DFQATT and SNEGSKA (reference sequence). This chain's CDR3 is CSAIRQTGEKLFF. CDR3 coding DNA: TGCAGTGCTATTCGACAAACGGGTGAAAAACTGTTTTTT.

About this clonotype itself: One end of the junction is discordant with germline, which a read error may explain. The chain recombines TRBV20-1 with TRBJ2-2, with 7 positions matching TRBD1. The CDR3 loop spans 15 amino acids. CDR1 is DFQATT, CDR2 SNEGSKA, per germline (reference sequence). The CDR3 coding sequence is TGCAGTGCTAGACAACAGGGGCGGGTCACCGGGGAGCTGCTTTTT. Its translation: CSARQQGRVTGELLF.